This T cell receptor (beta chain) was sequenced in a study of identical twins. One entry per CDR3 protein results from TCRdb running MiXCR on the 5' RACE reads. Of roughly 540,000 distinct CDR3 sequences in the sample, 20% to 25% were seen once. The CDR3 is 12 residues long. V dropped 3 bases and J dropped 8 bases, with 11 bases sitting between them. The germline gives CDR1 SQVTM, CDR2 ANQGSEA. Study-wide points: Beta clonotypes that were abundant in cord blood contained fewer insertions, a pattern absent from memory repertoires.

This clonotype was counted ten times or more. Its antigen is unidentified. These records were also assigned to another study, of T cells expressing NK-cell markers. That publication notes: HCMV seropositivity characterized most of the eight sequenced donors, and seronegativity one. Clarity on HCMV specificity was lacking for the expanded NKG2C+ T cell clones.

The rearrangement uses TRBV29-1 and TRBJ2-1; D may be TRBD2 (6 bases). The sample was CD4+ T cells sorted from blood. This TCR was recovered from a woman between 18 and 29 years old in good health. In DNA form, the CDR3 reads TGCAGCGTTGATAATGGCGGGGATGAGCAGTTCTTC. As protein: CSVDNGGDEQFF.